This TCR beta chain is from a study of blood T cell repertoires in COVID-19. TCRdb's table, derived via immunoSEQ multiplex PCR, lists solely in-frame clones and lacks some. The table records roughly 53,000 clones, more than 90% of them present only once. V lost 5 bases and J 6 bases, leaving 19 bases between the germline ends. The CDR3 runs to 15 residues. Germline CDR1 is SGHVT and CDR2 is SQSDAQ. Sequencing input: peripheral blood. The chain carries TRBV7-4 and TRBJ1-2; D call uncertain. The TCR was taken from a human donor in a cohort sampled during active COVID-19. CDR3 DNA: TGTGCCAGCAGCCGGAGGGTCAAAGGTATCCATGGCTACACCTTC. This sequence encodes CASSRRVKGIHGYTF.